A single sample gave rise to the 11 T cell receptor beta chains below, sequenced in a study of a mutant IDH1 vaccine in newly diagnosed glioma. The antigens of these receptors remain unknown. The time point: week 23, last vaccination. Alongside topical imiquimod, each dose of vaccine comprised 300 ug of mutant IDH1 20-mer peptide. Repertoires were generated with immunoSEQ multiplex PCR, while TCRdb's copy carries only in-frame clones and drops some. The data show under 85,000 clones, 85% seen once. This specimen was PBMCs, taken from a glioma patient whose treatment included an IDH1 peptide vaccine. These receptors all come from a woman aged 45-59 years with glioma.

This chain links TRBV29-1 with TRBJ2-7, with 10 bases identical to TRBD2. Germline-derived CDR1 and CDR2 are SQVTM and ANQGSEA. This CDR3 has 13 amino acids. Germline trimming cut 5 bases from V and 3 bases from J; bases unmatched to any gene: 4. CDR3 amino acids: CSVWSSGSYEQYF. CDR3 in DNA: TGCAGCGTTTGGTCTAGCGGGAGCTACGAGCAGTACTTC.

The genes are TRBV5-5 and TRBJ2-5, with TRBD2 as a possible D gene (6 bases). Trimming took off 0 bases at V and 4 bases at J, with 10 bases between the two ends. The CDR3 contains 14 residues. The germline CDR1 and CDR2 sequences are SGHKS and YYEKEE (reference sequence). The CDR3 bases are TGTGCCAGCAGCTTGGACCGGGGGAGAGAGACCCAGTACTTC. Amino acid sequence: CASSLDRGRETQYF.

V gene TRBV2 combines with J gene TRBJ2-5, with D maybe TRBD2 (6 bases). Germline CDR1 reads SNHLY; CDR2 reads FYNNEI. The germline V and J ends were trimmed by 5 bases and 5 bases, with 15 bases remaining between them. There are 14 residues in the CDR3. The DNA of the CDR3 is TGTGCCAGCAGTTGGAACCCAGGAGGGGAGACCCAGTACTTC. Translated: CASSWNPGGETQYF. The full variable domain, rest sourced from reference TRBV2 and TRBJ2-5, is EPEVTQTPSHQVTQMGQEVILRCVPISNHLYFYWYRQILGQKVEFLVSFYNNEISEKSEIFDDQFSVERPDGSNFTLKIRSTKLEDSAMYFCASSWNPGGETQYFGPGTRLLVL.

This clone has a handful of counts. V is TRBV4-1 and J is TRBJ1-1, with D hard to call. This CDR3 has 13 residues. Per the germline V gene, CDR1 is MGHRA and CDR2 is YSYEKL. Deletions cut 1 base from V and 10 bases from J, with 13 bases between. For the CDR3, the DNA is TGCGCCAGCAGCCAAGTTGGAGGGAATGGAGCTTTCTTT. Its protein product is CASSQVGGNGAFF.

The rearrangement links TRBV10-2 to TRBJ1-5; possibly TRBD1 for D (6 bases). This CDR3 contains 17 residues. Trimming pared 3 bases from V and 4 bases from J, leaving 19 bases between. Germline V gene lookup returns CDR1 WSHSY and CDR2 SAAADI. CDR3 protein: CASSDSPYRVPNQPQHF. CDR3 nucleotides: TGCGCCAGCAGTGATTCCCCTTACAGGGTACCAAATCAGCCCCAGCATTTT.

The rearrangement uses TRBV7-2 and TRBJ2-7; D is unclear. The CDR3 is made up of 13 amino acids. V was clipped by 4 bases and J by 0 bases, with 7 bases between them. Germline CDR1 reads SGHTA; CDR2 reads FQGNSA. The CDR3 spells CASSYQVSYEQYF. In DNA form, the CDR3 reads TGTGCCAGCAGCTACCAGGTCTCCTACGAGCAGTACTTC.

V is TRBV19 and J is TRBJ1-1, with D uncertain. Per the germline V gene, CDR1 is LNHDA and CDR2 is SQIVND (reference sequence). V lost 7 bases and J 0 bases, leaving 12 bases between the germline ends. The CDR3 spans 14 residues. The CDR3 DNA reads as TGTGCCAGTAAGCGACCGGGCATGAACACTGAAGCTTTCTTT. Protein: CASKRPGMNTEAFF. The variable domain in full, completed from reference TRBV19 and TRBJ1-1, reads DGGITQSPKYLFRKEGQNVTLSCEQNLNHDAMYWYRQDPGQGLRLIYYSQIVNDFQKGDIAEGYSVSREKKESFPLTVTSAQKNPTAFYLCASKRPGMNTEAFFGQGTRLTVV.

The chain has TRBV6-1 and TRBJ1-1, with D perhaps TRBD1 (5 bases). The CDR3 has 13 amino acids. The germline V gene has CDR1 MNHNS and CDR2 SASEGT. Trimming removed 5 bases from V and 6 bases from J, with 13 bases in between. The CDR3 region is CASSREGRAEAFF. Written as DNA, the CDR3 is TGTGCCAGCAGTCGGGAGGGCAGGGCTGAAGCTTTCTTT.

This sequence joins TRBV5-1 and TRBJ2-5; D call uncertain. Trimming cost V 4 bases and J 9 bases, with 10 bases left between them. Germline assignment: CDR1 SGHRS and CDR2 YFSETQ. The CDR3 is 11 residues long. CDR3 sequence (DNA): TGCGCCAGCAGCACTGCTGAGGCCCAGTACTTC. Residues: CASSTAEAQYF.

The chain uses TRBV30 and TRBJ2-7, with D maybe TRBD1 (6 bases). V was cut by 2 bases and J by 1 base, with 12 bases left in between. The CDR3 loop spans 14 amino acids. Germline CDR1 and CDR2: GTSNPN and SVGIG (reference sequence). CDR3 coding DNA: TGTGCCTGGAGTCCAGGGGTGATATCCTACGAGCAGTACTTC. It translates to CAWSPGVISYEQYF.

The rearrangement uses TRBV5-1 and TRBJ1-1; 9 bases are a match to TRBD1. The CDR3 sequence is 15 residues long. CDR1 is SGHRS and CDR2 is YFSETQ in the germline V gene. The J segment lost 5 bases and the V segment lost 4 bases, leaving 9 bases of the junction unmatched. The CDR3 nucleotides read TGCGCCAGCAGCCTAGGACAGGGGAGATGGACTGAAGCTTTCTTT. Encoded protein: CASSLGQGRWTEAFF.